Below are 9 T cell receptor beta chains sequenced from a single sample in a study of blood T cell repertoires in COVID-19. Assay: immunoSEQ multiplex PCR; the TCRdb copy retains only in-frame clones and omits some. Of 200,000 to 300,000 clones listed, approximately 86% are singletons. Material: PBMCs or T cells enriched from blood (not recorded which). Receptor source: a woman aged 40 to 50 with acute COVID-19.

This clone was detected once. V gene TRBV27 combines with J gene TRBJ2-7; TRBD2 matches 7 bases. This CDR3 has 15 residues. With 5 bases clipped from V and 7 bases from J, the junction kept 14 bases outside the gene matches. CDR1 and CDR2 from the germline V gene are MNHEY and SMNVEV (reference sequence). The CDR3 reads CASSPQSGNYVEQYF. DNA of the CDR3: TGTGCCAGCAGTCCCCAAAGCGGGAACTACGTAGAGCAGTACTTC.

This clone was seen a single time. The gene calls are TRBV12-5 and TRBJ1-4; 9 nucleotides line up with TRBD1. This CDR3 spans 15 amino acids. V was pared by 6 bases and J by 8 bases, with 10 bases of the junction left unmatched. CDR1 and CDR2 (germline): LGHNT, FRNRAP. In DNA form, the CDR3 reads TGTGCTAGTGGACCTCCGGGACAGGGTAAAGAAAAACTGTTTTTT. This gives the protein CASGPPGQGKEKLFF.

This clone occurred a few times. V is TRBV27 and J is TRBJ2-2, with a weak D call TRBD2 (6 bases). Germline V gene data show CDR1 as MNHEY and CDR2 as SMNVEV (reference sequence). This CDR3 region has 17 residues. V was trimmed by 5 bases and J by 0 bases, leaving 16 bases between them. The CDR3 sequence: CASSHWDSPTNTGELFF. CDR3 coding DNA: TGTGCCAGCAGTCACTGGGACTCCCCCACGAACACCGGGGAGCTGTTTTTT.

The chain is built from TRBV27 and TRBJ1-4; D is possibly TRBD1 (6 bases). Germline CDR1 and CDR2: MNHEY and SMNVEV (reference sequence). Trimming took off 8 bases at V and 0 bases at J, with 10 bases between the two ends. The CDR3 totals 14 residues. The CDR3 nucleotides read TGTGCCAGCCGAAGGACAGCAACTAATGAAAAACTGTTTTTT. Translated: CASRRTATNEKLFF.

The V gene is TRBV29-1, the J gene TRBJ1-5, with 7 bases matching TRBD1. Trimming cost V 7 bases and J 3 bases; bases outside gene matches: 3. CDR1 is SQVTM and CDR2 is ANQGSEA in the germline V gene. The CDR3 has 12 amino acids. The CDR3 sequence: CSAGQVNQPQHF. As DNA, the CDR3 is TGCAGCGCCGGACAGGTCAATCAGCCCCAGCATTTT. Based on the CDR3 plus reference TRBV29-1 and TRBJ1-5, the full variable domain is SAVISQKPSRDICQRGTSLTIQCQVDSQVTMMFWYRQQPGQSLTLIATANQGSEATYESGFVIDKFPISRPNLTFSTLTVSNMSPEDSSIYLCSAGQVNQPQHFGDGTRLSIL.

The rearrangement links TRBV7-9 to TRBJ1-5, with TRBD1 identical over 9 bases. In germline, CDR1 is SEHNR, CDR2 FQNEAQ (reference sequence). V lost 5 bases to trimming and J lost 6 bases; unmatched junction nucleotides: 5. CDR3 length equals 14 residues. CDR3 sequence: CASSGTGSLQPQHF. The CDR3 coding sequence is TGTGCCAGCAGCGGGACAGGGAGTCTTCAGCCCCAGCATTTT.

The V call is TRBV5-1, the J call TRBJ2-7; no clear D gene. This CDR3 is 14 amino acids long. Trimming cost V 6 bases and J 6 bases, with 19 bases left between them. From germline, CDR1 is SGHRS and CDR2 YFSETQ. CDR3 DNA sequence: TGCGCCAGCACTTCGTTTCCGGAGAGGTCCGAGCAGTACTTC. Its translation: CASTSFPERSEQYF.

J is TRBJ2-1 and V is TRBV11-3; TRBD2 aligns across 10 bases. V gave up 1 base and J gave up 5 bases; unmatched junction bases: 2. The CDR3 has 15 amino acids. The germline CDR1 and CDR2 sequences are SGHNT and YENEEA. CDR3: CASSLGGLADNEQFF. The CDR3 coding sequence is TGTGCCAGCAGCTTAGGAGGACTAGCGGACAATGAGCAGTTCTTC.

This chain connects TRBV19 to TRBJ1-5, with a weak D call TRBD1 (5 bases). Germline V gives CDR1 LNHDA, CDR2 SQIVND (reference sequence). This CDR3 is built from 15 residues. V was trimmed by 3 bases and J by 1 base, leaving 10 bases between them. The CDR3 here is CASSIGPGSNQPQHF. CDR3 DNA: TGTGCCAGTAGTATCGGGCCAGGGAGCAATCAGCCCCAGCATTTT. Using reference TRBV19 and TRBJ1-5 for the parts outside the CDR3, the full variable domain is DGGITQSPKYLFRKEGQNVTLSCEQNLNHDAMYWYRQDPGQGLRLIYYSQIVNDFQKGDIAEGYSVSREKKESFPLTVTSAQKNPTAFYLCASSIGPGSNQPQHFGDGTRLSIL.